Listed here are 17 T cell receptor beta chains from one sample, sequenced in a study of beta chain features in type 1 diabetes. Expressed TCRB transcripts were sequenced because the entire RNA isolate underwent reverse transcription. Generated by immunoSEQ multiplex PCR, the TCRdb table keeps only in-frame clones and is missing some. Counted here are 350,000 to 450,000 clones, over 12% occurring once; the ten biggest clones make up 0.019%. Sequences were obtained from naive CD4+ T cells from blood. The source is a woman younger than 35 in good health.

The chain links TRBV2 to TRBJ2-5, with 7 bases that match TRBD2. With 10 bases clipped from V and 4 bases from J, the junction kept 6 bases outside the gene matches. The CDR3 length is 12 residues. CDR1 SNHLY and CDR2 FYNNEI come from the germline V gene. CDR3 nucleotide sequence: TGTGCCACCGGGGGGTCTTTAGAGACCCAGTACTTC. This sequence encodes CATGGSLETQYF.

The rearrangement uses TRBV28 and TRBJ1-2, with D tentatively TRBD1 (5 bases). This CDR3 comprises 16 residues. Germline V gene lookup returns CDR1 MDHEN and CDR2 SYDVKM. The ends were cut back, 5 bases at V and 3 bases at J, with 19 bases in the middle. Here the CDR3 DNA reads TGTGCCAGCAGTGGGGGGAGTTGGGTCCGGGACTATGGCTACACCTTC. This encodes CASSGGSWVRDYGYTF.

This clone was seen a few times. This chain connects TRBV28 to TRBJ2-7; D is unresolved. Trimming left V 7 bases short and J 4 bases short, with 14 bases between. The CDR3 has 13 residues. The germline V gene has CDR1 MDHEN and CDR2 SYDVKM. The CDR3: CASNQPGPYEQYF. The CDR3, as DNA: TGTGCCAGCAACCAACCCGGTCCTTACGAGCAGTACTTC.

This clone was detected only a few times. V is TRBV30 and J is TRBJ2-1, with 7 nucleotides matching TRBD2. The ends lost 4 bases at V and 1 base at J; junction bases unmatched: 13. Germline V gene data show CDR1 as GTSNPN and CDR2 as SVGIG (reference sequence). This CDR3 comprises 17 residues. The CDR3 nucleotides read TGTGCCTGGACTAGCGGATATCTCACAAGATCCTACAATGAGCAGTTCTTC. This translates into CAWTSGYLTRSYNEQFF.

The chain couples TRBV29-1 to TRBJ1-2; maybe TRBD1 (5 bases). V was cut by 4 bases and J by 5 bases, with 11 bases left in between. Germline CDR1 is SQVTM and CDR2 is ANQGSEA. This CDR3 comprises 12 residues. The CDR3 coding sequence is TGCAGCGTTGTCGGGGGTAATTATGGCTACACCTTC. It is translated as CSVVGGNYGYTF.

This clone has only a few counts. Other DNA sequences of this sample code for an identical CDR3. The chain has TRBV6-5 and TRBJ1-1; 9 bases are a match to TRBD1. The V gene end was trimmed by 6 bases and the J gene end by 2 bases; junction bases not matched to a gene: 4. CDR3 length: 14 amino acids. Germline V gives CDR1 MNHEY, CDR2 SVGAGI. CDR3 nucleotide sequence: TGTGCCAGCAGCCCGGACAGGGGCAACACTGAAGCTTTCTTT. Its protein product is CASSPDRGNTEAFF.

This clone was observed a handful of times. The rearrangement links TRBV10-2 to TRBJ2-5, with D perhaps TRBD1 (6 bases). V was cut by 0 bases and J by 5 bases, with 10 bases left in between. The CDR3 loop spans 14 amino acids. Germline V gene lookup returns CDR1 WSHSY and CDR2 SAAADI. The CDR3: CASSESVRGETQYF. The CDR3 DNA reads TGCGCCAGCAGTGAGTCCGTTAGGGGGGAGACCCAGTACTTC.

This rearrangement joins TRBV27 to TRBJ2-2; 8 bases agree with TRBD2. The germline CDR1 and CDR2 sequences are MNHEY and SMNVEV (reference sequence). There are 15 residues in the CDR3. Germline trimming cut 4 bases from V and 7 bases from J; bases unmatched to any gene: 8. In nucleotides, the CDR3 is TGTGCCAGCAGTTCACTTTGGCTAGCGGGCGGGGAGCTGTTTTTT. The encoded protein is CASSSLWLAGGELFF.

The table lists this clone with a few counts. This rearrangement joins TRBV30 to TRBJ2-6, with a weak D call TRBD1 (5 bases). The CDR3 extends over 14 amino acids. Per germline, CDR1 GTSNPN and CDR2 SVGIG (reference sequence). V lost 4 bases and J 2 bases, leaving 9 bases between the germline ends. CDR3 sequence (DNA): TGTGCCTGGAATCAGGGTGCTGGGGCCAACGTCCTGACTTTC. Its protein is CAWNQGAGANVLTF.

This clone was seen more than once but under ten times. The chain recombines TRBV5-1 with TRBJ2-1, with TRBD2 identical over 10 bases. Germline V gene sequence: CDR1 SGHRS, CDR2 YFSETQ. The CDR3 is made up of 15 amino acids. The V segment lost 4 bases and the J segment 6 bases; nucleotides outside the gene matches: 7. CDR3 nucleotides: TGCGCCAGCAGCCCAGCTAGCGGGAGTCCCAATGAGCAGTTCTTC. Its protein is CASSPASGSPNEQFF.

This clone was detected only a few times. The chain employs TRBV5-4 and TRBJ2-7; 10 nucleotides align to TRBD2. With 1 base clipped from V and 6 bases from J, the junction kept 7 bases outside the gene matches. CDR3 length equals 15 residues. Looked up from germline, CDR1 is SGHNT and CDR2 is YYREEE (reference sequence). The CDR3, as DNA: TGTGCCAGCAGCTTGTGGAGTAGCGGGAGGACCGAGCAGTACTTC. Amino acid sequence: CASSLWSSGRTEQYF.

The rearrangement links TRBV7-3 to TRBJ1-2; TRBD1 matches 9 bases. V lost 4 bases to trimming and J lost 2 bases; unmatched junction nucleotides: 2. The CDR3 consists of 14 residues. Germline CDR1 and CDR2: SGHTA and FQGTGA. The CDR3 sequence: CASSSGTGNYGYTF. Here the CDR3 DNA reads TGTGCCAGCAGCTCCGGGACAGGGAACTATGGCTACACCTTC.

The chain combines TRBV28 with TRBJ2-1; the match to TRBD1 covers 10 bases. This CDR3 has 15 residues. The trim removed 1 base at V and 9 bases at J, leaving 6 bases unmatched. Germline V CDR1 and CDR2: MDHEN, SYDVKM. The chain's CDR3 is CASSLSGTGVGEQFF. The CDR3 nucleotides are TGTGCCAGCAGTTTATCCGGGACAGGGGTTGGTGAGCAGTTCTTC.

This sequence joins TRBV7-2 and TRBJ2-7, with TRBD2 matching 7 bases. The CDR3 is 15 residues long. Germline trimming cut 3 bases from V and 2 bases from J; bases unmatched to any gene: 7. The V gene's germline CDR1 is SGHTA and CDR2 FQGNSA. In DNA, the CDR3 is TGTGCCAGCAGCTTTGGGCGGGAGAGAACCTACGAGCAGTACTTC. Protein sequence: CASSFGRERTYEQYF.

A remark on this clone: Other DNA sequences in the sample encode the same CDR3. V and J are TRBV29-1 and TRBJ1-1; 9 bases map to TRBD1. V lost 5 bases to trimming and J lost 3 bases; unmatched junction nucleotides: 1. The CDR3 is 12 amino acids. Germline-derived CDR1 and CDR2 are SQVTM and ANQGSEA. CDR3 bases: TGCAGCGTTCGGACAGGGGACACTGAAGCTTTCTTT. Its protein is CSVRTGDTEAFF.

As for this clone: Other DNA sequences within the sample encode an identical CDR3. The chain joins TRBV30 to TRBJ1-5, with 7 bases matching TRBD1. CDR1 GTSNPN and CDR2 SVGIG come from the germline V gene (reference sequence). This CDR3 contains 14 residues. The trim removed 0 bases at V and 6 bases at J, leaving 5 bases unmatched. For the CDR3, the DNA is TGTGCCTGGAGTGTAAGAGGGGGCGGTCAGCCCCAGCATTTT. Its protein is CAWSVRGGGQPQHF.

The chain uses TRBV13 and TRBJ2-2, with 13 positions matching TRBD2. V trimming: 5 bases; J trimming: 0 bases; junction bases outside the gene matches: 6. CDR1 and CDR2 (germline): PRHDT, FYEKMQ (reference sequence). This CDR3 region has 18 residues. The CDR3 coding sequence is TGTGCCAGCAGCGCCCGGACTAGCGGGAGTACGAACACCGGGGAGCTGTTTTTT. The encoded protein is CASSARTSGSTNTGELFF.